This T cell receptor (beta chain) was recorded in a study of T cells in Graves' hyperthyroidism and ophthalmopathy. The study's findings and limits: Ophthalmopathy was identified by the model a median approximately 6.4 months ahead of onset. Most thyroid clonotypes expanded above 0.001 were also detected in blood.

Amplification targeted TCR beta CDR3 regions from RNA transcripts. The HTBI primer set served for first-round RT-PCR of the TCR CDR3. A single record per CDR3 protein comes from TCRdb applying MiXCR to the multiplex PCR reads. The data show approximately 400,000 distinct CDR3 sequences, about 14% seen once. Uncontrolled infections, other autoimmune diseases, pregnancy or lactation led to exclusion of patients. Around 10 ml fresh peripheral blood yielded the PBMCs. Concerning this clonotype itself: What it binds is unknown.

V was clipped by 4 bases and J by 0 bases, with 6 bases between them. Germline CDR1 and CDR2: KGHSH and LQKENI. There are 13 residues in the CDR3. Source material: blood. The receptor was derived from a man in his forties or fifties with Graves' ophthalmopathy. The genes are TRBV18 and TRBJ2-5; D gene unclear. The chain's CDR3 is CASSLRHQETQYF. The CDR3 DNA reads as TGTGCCAGCTCACTAAGACACCAAGAGACCCAGTACTTC. Drawing the rest from reference TRBV18 and TRBJ2-5, the complete variable domain is NAGVMQNPRHLVRRRGQEARLRCSPMKGHSHVYWYRQLPEEGLKFMVYLQKENIIDESGMPKERFSAEFPKEGPSILRIQQVVRGDSAAYFCASSLRHQETQYFGPGTRLLVL.